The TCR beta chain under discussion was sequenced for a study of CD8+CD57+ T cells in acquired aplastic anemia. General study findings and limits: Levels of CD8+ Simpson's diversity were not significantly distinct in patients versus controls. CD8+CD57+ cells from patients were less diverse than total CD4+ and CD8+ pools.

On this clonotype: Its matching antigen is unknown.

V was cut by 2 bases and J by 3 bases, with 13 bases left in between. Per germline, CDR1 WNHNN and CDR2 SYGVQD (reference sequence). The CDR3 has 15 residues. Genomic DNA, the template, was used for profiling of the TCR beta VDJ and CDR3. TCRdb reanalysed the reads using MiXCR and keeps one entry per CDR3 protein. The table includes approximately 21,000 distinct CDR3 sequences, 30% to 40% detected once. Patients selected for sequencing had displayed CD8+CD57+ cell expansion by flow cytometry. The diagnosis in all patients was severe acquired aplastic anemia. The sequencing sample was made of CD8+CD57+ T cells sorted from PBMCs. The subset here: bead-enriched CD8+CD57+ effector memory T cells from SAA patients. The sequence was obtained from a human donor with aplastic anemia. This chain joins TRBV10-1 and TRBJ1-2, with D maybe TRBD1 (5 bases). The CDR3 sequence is CASSEDPRGHYGYTF. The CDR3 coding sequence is TGCGCCAGCAGTGAGGACCCGAGGGGCCACTATGGCTACACCTTC.